This passage covers 18 T cell receptor beta chains from one sample sequenced in a study of blood T cell repertoires in COVID-19. TCRdb keeps only in-frame clones here, not all; method: immunoSEQ multiplex PCR. The data show 90,000 or so clones, almost 90% seen once. The material sequenced was peripheral blood. The receptors were gathered from an elderly woman with active or convalescent COVID-19.

V is TRBV2 and J is TRBJ2-2, with TRBD1 identical over 7 bases. This CDR3 is 13 amino acids long. Germline assignment: CDR1 SNHLY and CDR2 FYNNEI. Trimming at V came to 6 bases and at J to 9 bases, leaving 7 bases not matched to a gene. The CDR3 is CASSGQAPRELFF. CDR3 coding DNA: TGTGCCAGCAGCGGACAGGCGCCTAGGGAGCTGTTTTTT.

The rearrangement joins TRBV29-1 to TRBJ1-1; 7 bases map to TRBD1. V was pared by 6 bases and J by 5 bases, with 9 bases of the junction left unmatched. In germline, CDR1 is SQVTM, CDR2 ANQGSEA. The CDR3 extends over 13 amino acids. CDR3 nucleotides: TGCAGCGTCGGCAACAGGGGAGGTACTGAAGCTTTCTTT. Its protein product is CSVGNRGGTEAFF.

V usage is TRBV12-5 and J usage is TRBJ2-3; TRBD2 aligns across 13 bases. V trimming: 4 bases; J trimming: 2 bases; junction bases outside the gene matches: 6. Germline lookup yields CDR1 LGHNT and CDR2 FRNRAP. This CDR3 is 17 amino acids long. DNA of the CDR3: TGTGCTAGTGGTTCCCGGACTAGCGGGAGATTCACAGATACGCAGTATTTT. This translates into CASGSRTSGRFTDTQYF.

The rearrangement uses TRBV10-3 and TRBJ1-2; D may be TRBD1 (5 bases). V lost 0 bases, J lost 8 bases, and 19 bases lay in between. The CDR3 length is 16 residues. The germline CDR1 and CDR2 sequences are ENHRY and SYGVKD. CDR3 DNA sequence: TGTGCCATCAGTGAGTCGGGAAATCCGATGGGGCAAGGCTACACCTTC. Its translation: CAISESGNPMGQGYTF.

In this sample, this clone turned up once. This chain connects TRBV7-2 to TRBJ2-7, with 8 bases aligning to TRBD1. Trimming at V came to 3 bases and at J to 5 bases, leaving 9 bases not matched to a gene. Germline assignment: CDR1 SGHTA and CDR2 FQGNSA. The CDR3 contains 15 residues. The CDR3: CASSFRQGRGNEQYF. The CDR3 bases are TGTGCCAGCAGCTTCCGACAGGGGCGGGGTAACGAGCAGTACTTC.

The genes are TRBV19 and TRBJ2-1; 14 nucleotides align to TRBD2. Per the germline V gene, CDR1 is LNHDA and CDR2 is SQIVND (reference sequence). There are 17 residues in the CDR3. J was trimmed by 0 bases and V by 3 bases; bases with no gene match: 1. The CDR3 region has the DNA TGTGCCAGTAGTATTGGGACTAGCGGGAGCTCCTACAATGAGCAGTTCTTC. It yields the protein CASSIGTSGSSYNEQFF.

The chain is built from TRBV9 and TRBJ2-2, with a possible D match to TRBD2 (6 bases). The CDR3 extends over 13 amino acids. The germline V gene has CDR1 SGDLS and CDR2 YYNGEE. V lost 3 bases and J 8 bases, leaving 11 bases between the germline ends. The CDR3 DNA sequence: TGTGCCAGCAGCGCCCCCCGGGAGGGGGAGCTGTTTTTT. Its translation is CASSAPREGELFF.

V and J are TRBV7-8 and TRBJ2-1, with TRBD2 identical over 11 bases. With 5 bases clipped from V and 8 bases from J, the junction kept 8 bases outside the gene matches. The germline CDR1 and CDR2 sequences are SGHVS and FQNEAQ. This CDR3 contains 15 residues. In DNA, the CDR3 is TGTGCCAGCAGCCCGGCCGGGACTAGCGGCCATGAGCAGTTCTTC. Translation: CASSPAGTSGHEQFF.

The genes are TRBV18 and TRBJ2-7; 7 bases are shared with TRBD2. Trimming at V came to 3 bases and at J to 3 bases, leaving 5 bases not matched to a gene. Germline values: CDR1 KGHSH, CDR2 LQKENI. This CDR3 contains 14 residues. CDR3 in DNA: TGTGCCAGCTCACCTTTGGGGGGGGACTACGAGCAGTACTTC. Protein product: CASSPLGGDYEQYF.

The genes are TRBV5-8 and TRBJ2-5, with TRBD1 identical over 11 bases. The CDR3 has 18 residues. Losses at the gene ends were 4 bases for V and 2 bases for J; bases not matched to a gene: 13. Germline CDR1 is SGHTS and CDR2 is YDEGEE. The CDR3 DNA sequence: TGTGCCAGCAGCCCCCGGGACAGGGGGAGAAAAAAGCAAGAGACCCAGTACTTC. It encodes CASSPRDRGRKKQETQYF.

There are a few counts of this clone. V gene TRBV3-1 (or the pseudogene TRBV3-2) combines with J gene TRBJ2-3; tentatively, D is TRBD2 (5 bases). Germline CDR1 reads LGHDT; CDR2 reads YNNKEL (reference sequence). The CDR3 sequence is 15 residues long. V was trimmed by 2 bases and J by 1 base, leaving 10 bases between them. CDR3 sequence: CASSQSGAGTDTQYF. CDR3 coding DNA: TGTGCCAGCAGCCAAAGCGGAGCTGGCACAGATACGCAGTATTTT.

The rearrangement joins TRBV9 to TRBJ1-2; no firm D call. The germline CDR1 and CDR2 sequences are SGDLS and YYNGEE. V was trimmed by 0 bases and J by 4 bases, leaving 13 bases between them. The length of the CDR3 is 15 residues. The CDR3 DNA sequence: TGTGCCAGCAGCGTAGCTTTCCGGGGATCCTATGGCTACACCTTC. Encoded protein: CASSVAFRGSYGYTF. Complete variable domain (other parts from reference TRBV9 and TRBJ1-2): DSGVTQTPKHLITATGQRVTLRCSPRSGDLSVYWYQQSLDQGLQFLIQYYNGEERAKGNILERFSAQQFPDLHSELNLSSLELGDSALYFCASSVAFRGSYGYTFGSGTRLTVV.

The chain couples TRBV28 to TRBJ2-5; 8 positions agree with TRBD1. Germline values: CDR1 MDHEN, CDR2 SYDVKM. The CDR3 extends over 16 amino acids. Trimming removed 2 bases from V and 5 bases from J; junction bases left unmatched: 10. This CDR3 reads CASSLGRTGIGETQYF. The CDR3 DNA reads as TGTGCCAGCAGTTTAGGCCGGACAGGGATCGGGGAGACCCAGTACTTC.

The CDR3 loop reads CASSPPRAGKASYEQYF. The CDR3 coding sequence is TGTGCCAGCAGCCCCCCGAGAGCGGGAAAAGCCTCCTACGAGCAGTACTTC. The chain links TRBV7-2 to TRBJ2-7, with 7 bases aligning to TRBD2. The CDR3 is made up of 17 amino acids. In germline, CDR1 is SGHTA, CDR2 FQGNSA. With 5 bases clipped from V and 0 bases from J, the junction kept 13 bases outside the gene matches.

This clone was seen just once. This rearrangement joins TRBV29-1 to TRBJ1-5; 10 bases agree with TRBD1. V lost 6 bases to trimming and J lost 7 bases; unmatched junction nucleotides: 6. The CDR3 runs to 13 residues. In germline, CDR1 is SQVTM, CDR2 ANQGSEA. The CDR3 region is CSVAGTGEQPQHF. The DNA of the CDR3 is TGCAGCGTGGCCGGGACAGGGGAACAGCCCCAGCATTTT. Filled out from reference TRBV29-1 and TRBJ1-5, the complete variable domain reads SAVISQKPSRDICQRGTSLTIQCQVDSQVTMMFWYRQQPGQSLTLIATANQGSEATYESGFVIDKFPISRPNLTFSTLTVSNMSPEDSSIYLCSVAGTGEQPQHFGDGTRLSIL.

The genes are TRBV6-6 and TRBJ2-2, with D perhaps matching TRBD2 (5 bases). Deletions cut 6 bases from V and 5 bases from J, with 10 bases between. Germline V gene sequence: CDR1 MNHNY, CDR2 SVGAGI (reference sequence). This CDR3 is built from 13 residues. The CDR3 DNA reads TGTGCCAGCAGCCGGTCGGGGACCGGGGAGCTGTTTTTT. It translates to CASSRSGTGELFF.

This chain joins TRBV6-1 and TRBJ2-1; TRBD2 aligns across 8 bases. Germline V gives CDR1 MNHNS, CDR2 SASEGT. Losses at the gene ends were 2 bases for V and 6 bases for J; bases not matched to a gene: 9. The CDR3 spans 16 residues. The CDR3 region has the DNA TGTGCCAGCAGTGAACCTACCGGGACTAGACGCAATGAGCAGTTCTTC. Its translation: CASSEPTGTRRNEQFF.

The chain employs TRBV11-2 and TRBJ2-3; TRBD2 agrees at 7 bases. J was trimmed by 2 bases and V by 5 bases; bases with no gene match: 10. The CDR3 contains 16 residues. CDR1 and CDR2 from the germline V gene are SGHAT and FQNNGV. The CDR3 DNA is TGTGCCAGCAGCAAGGTTCTAGCGGCCTCCACAGATACGCAGTATTTT. It translates to CASSKVLAASTDTQYF.